The present T cell receptor beta chain was sequenced within a study of shared clonotypes between healthy human individuals. Overall study results and limits: When naive CD4 clonotypes were compared across a handful of donors, about 4.8% were shared.

Positively selected for CCR7, the CD45RO-negative cells used as naive CD8 cells excluded terminally differentiated effector memory CD45RA+ cells. Comments on this clone: Its antigen is undetermined.

Germline CDR1 and CDR2: MNHEY and SMNVEV (reference sequence). The CDR3 is 15 amino acids. V dropped 5 bases and J dropped 3 bases, with 13 bases sitting between them. Measured with immunoSEQ multiplex PCR; TCRdb has only the in-frame clones, and not every one. This sample has about 2.1 million clones; about 93% occur once, and the top ten carry about 1.8%. The specimen was naive CD8+ T cells from PBMCs. The chain links TRBV27 to TRBJ1-4; D unresolved. This TCR was sampled from a man aged 18 to 29 in good health. Some clones in this sample may be carry-over from other donors' samples. In nucleotides, the CDR3 is TGTGCCAGCAGTCCAAACTATAGCCCTAATGAAAAACTGTTTTTT. Protein: CASSPNYSPNEKLFF.